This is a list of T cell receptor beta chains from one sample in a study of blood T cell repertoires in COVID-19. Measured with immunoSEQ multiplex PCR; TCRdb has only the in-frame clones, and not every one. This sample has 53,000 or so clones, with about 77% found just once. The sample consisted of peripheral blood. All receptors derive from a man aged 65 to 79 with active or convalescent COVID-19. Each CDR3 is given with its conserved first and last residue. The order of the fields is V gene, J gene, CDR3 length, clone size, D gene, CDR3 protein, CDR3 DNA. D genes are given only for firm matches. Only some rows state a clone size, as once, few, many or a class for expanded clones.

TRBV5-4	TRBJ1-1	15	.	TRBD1	CASRRDRGLNTEAFF	TGTGCCAGCAGGAGAGACAGGGGTCTGAACACTGAAGCTTTCTTT
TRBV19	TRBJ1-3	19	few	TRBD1	CASSQRAGGHRYSGNTIYF	TGTGCCAGTAGCCAAAGGGCAGGGGGCCACCGATACTCTGGAAACACCATATATTTT
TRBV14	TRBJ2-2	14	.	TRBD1	CASSQIQGAGRLFF	TGTGCCAGCAGCCAAATACAGGGGGCTGGGCGGCTGTTTTTT
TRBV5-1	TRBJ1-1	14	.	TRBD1	CASSTGQENTEAFF	TGCGCCAGCAGCACGGGACAGGAGAACACTGAAGCTTTCTTT
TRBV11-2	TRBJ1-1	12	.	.	CASSLEVGRAFF	TGTGCCAGCAGCTTAGAGGTGGGGAGGGCTTTCTTT
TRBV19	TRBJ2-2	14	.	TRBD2	CASTGTRSSGELFF	TGTGCCAGTACCGGGACTAGGAGTTCCGGGGAGCTGTTTTTT
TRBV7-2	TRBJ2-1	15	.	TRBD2	CASSLIAGGYNEQFF	TGTGCCAGCAGCTTGATAGCGGGGGGTTACAATGAGCAGTTCTTC
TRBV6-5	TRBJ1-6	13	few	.	CASSTGRDSPLHF	TGTGCCAGCAGTACAGGGCGGGATTCACCCCTCCACTTT
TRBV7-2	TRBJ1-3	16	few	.	CASSPWTAFSGNTIYF	TGTGCCAGCAGCCCATGGACAGCCTTCTCTGGAAACACCATATATTTT
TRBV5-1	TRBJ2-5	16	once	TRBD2	CASSPGTSGVRGTQYF	TGCGCCAGCAGCCCCGGGACTAGCGGGGTCAGGGGGACCCAGTACTTC
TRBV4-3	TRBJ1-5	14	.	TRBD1	CASSTRQGDQPQHF	TGCGCCAGCAGCACCCGACAGGGCGATCAGCCCCAGCATTTT
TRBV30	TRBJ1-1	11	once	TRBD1	CAWTQGAEAFF	TGTGCCTGGACCCAGGGGGCTGAAGCTTTCTTT
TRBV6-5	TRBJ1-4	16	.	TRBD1	CASSYDRAATNEKLFF	TGTGCCAGCAGTTACGACAGGGCGGCAACTAATGAAAAACTGTTTTTT
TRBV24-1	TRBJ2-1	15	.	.	CATSDLARRDNEQFF	TGTGCCACCAGTGATTTGGCCCGTCGGGACAATGAGCAGTTCTTC
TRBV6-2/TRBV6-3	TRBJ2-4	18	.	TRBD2	CASSYSTVAGAGGNIQYF	TGTGCCAGCAGTTACTCCACCGTAGCGGGAGCGGGTGGAAACATTCAGTACTTC
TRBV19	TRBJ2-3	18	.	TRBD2	CASSRSGTRNGITDTQYF	TGTGCCAGTAGTAGATCCGGGACTAGAAACGGAATCACAGATACGCAGTATTTT
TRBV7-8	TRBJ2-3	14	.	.	CASSFRQSTDTQYF	TGTGCCAGCAGCTTCCGTCAGTCCACAGATACGCAGTATTTT
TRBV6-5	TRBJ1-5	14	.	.	CASLGPGGNQPQHF	TGTGCCTCCCTAGGACCGGGGGGGAATCAGCCCCAGCATTTT
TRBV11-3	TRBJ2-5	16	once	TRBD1	CASSPRQGARQETQYF	TGTGCCAGCAGCCCACGACAGGGGGCTAGGCAAGAGACCCAGTACTTC
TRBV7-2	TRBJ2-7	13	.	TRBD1	CASSSDRVNEQYF	TGTGCCAGCAGCTCAGACAGGGTCAACGAGCAGTACTTC
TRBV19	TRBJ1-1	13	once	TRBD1	CASARQGNTEAFF	TGTGCCAGCGCCCGACAGGGGAACACTGAAGCTTTCTTT
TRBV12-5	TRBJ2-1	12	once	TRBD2	CASGLDGREQFF	TGTGCTAGTGGTTTAGACGGGAGGGAGCAGTTCTTC
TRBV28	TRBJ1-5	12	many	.	CASTGANQPQHF	TGTGCCAGCACAGGGGCCAATCAGCCCCAGCATTTT
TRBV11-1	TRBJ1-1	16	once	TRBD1	CASRGEAGAMNTEAFF	TGTGCTTCCAGGGGGGAGGCAGGAGCCATGAACACTGAAGCTTTCTTT
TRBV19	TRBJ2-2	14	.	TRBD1	CASSDRGNTGELFF	TGTGCCAGTAGTGACAGGGGTAATACCGGGGAGCTGTTTTTT
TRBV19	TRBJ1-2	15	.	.	CASSIPGSTIYGYTF	TGTGCCAGTAGTATCCCTGGTAGTACTATTTATGGCTACACCTTC
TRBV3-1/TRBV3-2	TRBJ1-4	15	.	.	CASMPAVPTNEKLFF	TGTGCCAGCATGCCTGCGGTTCCAACTAATGAAAAACTGTTTTTT
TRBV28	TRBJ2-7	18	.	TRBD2	CASSPLGRGSGRGDEQYF	TGTGCCAGCAGCCCGCTCGGGAGAGGTAGCGGGAGAGGGGACGAGCAGTACTTC
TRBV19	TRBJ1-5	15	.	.	CASSIGGGSNQPQHF	TGTGCCAGTAGTATAGGAGGGGGTAGCAATCAGCCCCAGCATTTT
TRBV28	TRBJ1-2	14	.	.	CASSLATVPYGYTF	TGTGCCAGCAGTTTGGCCACAGTGCCCTATGGCTACACCTTC
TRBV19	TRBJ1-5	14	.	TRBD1	CASRRTGGRQPQHF	TGTGCCAGTAGGCGGACAGGGGGCCGTCAGCCCCAGCATTTT
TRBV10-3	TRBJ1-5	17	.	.	CAISEWGTPTIDQPQHF	TGTGCCATCAGTGAATGGGGGACTCCGACGATCGATCAGCCCCAGCATTTT
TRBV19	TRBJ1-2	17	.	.	CASSSPLGRNANYGYTF	TGTGCCAGTAGTAGCCCCCTGGGCAGGAACGCTAACTATGGCTACACCTTC
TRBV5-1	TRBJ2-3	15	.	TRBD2	CASSFSGGVTDTQYF	TGCGCCAGCAGCTTTAGCGGGGGTGTTACAGATACGCAGTATTTT
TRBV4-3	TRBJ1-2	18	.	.	CASSQVFAETGRAYGYTF	TGCGCCAGCAGCCAAGTTTTTGCGGAGACAGGACGTGCCTATGGCTACACCTTC
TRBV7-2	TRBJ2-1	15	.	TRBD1	CASSPRDRVFSEQFF	TGTGCCAGCAGCCCACGGGACAGGGTTTTTAGTGAGCAGTTCTTC
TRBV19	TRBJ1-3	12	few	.	CASKHSGNTIYF	TGTGCCAGTAAGCATAGTGGAAACACCATATATTTT
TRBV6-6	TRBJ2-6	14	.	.	CASSSPGGANVLTF	TGTGCCAGCAGTTCGCCGGGGGGGGCCAACGTCCTGACTTTC
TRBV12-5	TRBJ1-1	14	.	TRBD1	CASGLFRDRVEAFF	TGTGCTAGTGGTTTGTTCCGGGACAGGGTAGAAGCTTTCTTT
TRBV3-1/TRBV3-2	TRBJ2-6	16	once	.	CASSQDRGPGANVLTF	TGTGCCAGCAGCCAAGACAGGGGACCTGGGGCCAACGTCCTGACTTTC
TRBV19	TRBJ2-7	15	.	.	CASSIPGAGLYEQYF	TGTGCCAGTAGTATCCCAGGGGCAGGCCTCTACGAGCAGTACTTC
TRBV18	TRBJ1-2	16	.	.	CASSPGDPTRNYGYTF	TGTGCCAGCTCACCCGGGGATCCGACCCGTAACTATGGCTACACCTTC
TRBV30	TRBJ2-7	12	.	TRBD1	CAWATGRNEQYF	TGTGCCTGGGCGACAGGGAGAAACGAGCAGTACTTC
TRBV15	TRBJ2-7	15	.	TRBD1	CATSSHQGASYEQYF	TGTGCCACCAGCAGCCATCAGGGGGCTAGCTACGAGCAGTACTTC
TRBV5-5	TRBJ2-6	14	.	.	CASSLTGGANVLTF	TGTGCCAGCAGCTTGACAGGTGGGGCCAACGTCCTGACTTTC
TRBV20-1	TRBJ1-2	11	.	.	CSAKVVAGYTF	TGCAGTGCTAAAGTTGTAGCGGGCTACACCTTC
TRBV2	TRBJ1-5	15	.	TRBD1	CASSPRGRGNQPQHF	TGTGCCAGCAGTCCCCGGGGCAGGGGGAATCAGCCCCAGCATTTT
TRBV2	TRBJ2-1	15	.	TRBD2	CASSLQGGLAGVQFF	TGTGCCAGCAGTCTACAAGGTGGACTAGCGGGAGTGCAGTTCTTC
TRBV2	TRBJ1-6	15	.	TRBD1	CASSERGQGGSPLHF	TGTGCCAGCAGTGAAAGGGGACAGGGTGGTTCACCCCTCCACTTT
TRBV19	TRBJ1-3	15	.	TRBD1	CASTSDRGSENTIYF	TGTGCCAGTACCTCGGACAGGGGAAGCGAAAACACCATATATTTT
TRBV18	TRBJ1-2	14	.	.	CASSPEGSGYGYTF	TGTGCCAGCTCCCCAGAAGGATCAGGCTATGGCTACACCTTC
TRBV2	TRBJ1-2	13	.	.	CASSEDVDYGYTF	TGTGCCAGCAGTGAAGATGTCGACTATGGCTACACCTTC